This T cell receptor beta chain was captured by sequencing in a study of T-cell reconstitution after alpha-beta-depleted transplantation in children. Germline values: CDR1 DFQATT, CDR2 SNEGSKA (reference sequence). This CDR3 spans 13 amino acids. The V and J ends lost 0 bases and 10 bases respectively, with 15 bases between them. Unique molecular identifiers were used to barcode this TCRbeta library. TCRdb passed the PCR reads through MiXCR, listing each CDR3 protein once. The sample holds roughly 500,000 distinct CDR3 sequences; around 16% are singletons and the top ten take about 3.1%. This clonotype occurred a few times.

The TCR sequence derives from a human donor who donated a stem cell graft to a child with acute lymphoblastic leukemia. This chain joins TRBV20-1 and TRBJ1-2, with D maybe TRBD1 (5 bases). The material was PBMCs from the stem cell graft donor, obtained from the stem cell graft. The CDR3 is CSARDPGRNFYTF. CDR3 DNA: TGCAGTGCTAGAGATCCAGGGAGGAACTTCTACACCTTC.